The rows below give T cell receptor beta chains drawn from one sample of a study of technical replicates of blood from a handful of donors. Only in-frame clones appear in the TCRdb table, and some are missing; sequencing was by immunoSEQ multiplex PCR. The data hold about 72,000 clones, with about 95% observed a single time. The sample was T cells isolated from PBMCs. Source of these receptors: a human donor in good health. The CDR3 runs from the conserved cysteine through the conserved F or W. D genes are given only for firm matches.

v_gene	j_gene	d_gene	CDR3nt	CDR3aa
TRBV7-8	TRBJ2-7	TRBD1	TGTGCCAGCAGCCCCACCGGGACAGCGAACTACGAGCAGTACTTC	CASSPTGTANYEQYF
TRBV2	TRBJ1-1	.	TGTGCCAGCAGTGAAGCTGGGCCCATATACACTGAAGCTTTCTTT	CASSEAGPIYTEAFF
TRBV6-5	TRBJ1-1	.	TGTGCCAGCAGCTGGGGAGCTTGGGGCACTGAAGCTTTCTTT	CASSWGAWGTEAFF
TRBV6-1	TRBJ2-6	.	TGTGCCAGCACTACAGGCTCTGGGGCCAACGTCCTGACTTTC	CASTTGSGANVLTF
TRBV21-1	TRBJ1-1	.	TGTGCCAGCAGCAAAGCTCGCGACAGCGGGGCCCCTGAAGCTTTCTTT	CASSKARDSGAPEAFF
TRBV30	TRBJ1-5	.	TGTGCCTGGAGTGTGGGGGGTGGGCAGCCCCAGCATTTT	CAWSVGGGQPQHF
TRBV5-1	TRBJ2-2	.	TGCGCCAGCAGGACACTAGGAATCACCGGGGAGCTGTTTTTT	CASRTLGITGELFF
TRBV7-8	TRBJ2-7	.	TGTGCCAGCAGTCAGAGGCGGGACCACTCCTACGAGCAGTACTTC	CASSQRRDHSYEQYF
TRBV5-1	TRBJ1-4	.	TGCGCCAGCAGCTTGGAATGGCAGACAACTAATGAAAAACTGTTTTTT	CASSLEWQTTNEKLFF
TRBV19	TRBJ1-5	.	TGTGCCAGTAGTATTATCGACAGTTCGGGTCAGCCCCAGCATTTT	CASSIIDSSGQPQHF
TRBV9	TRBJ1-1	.	TGTGCCAGCAGCGCTCTGACAGCCGTGAACACTGAAGCTTTCTTT	CASSALTAVNTEAFF
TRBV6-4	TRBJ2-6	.	TGTGCCAGCAGTGACTTTCGCTCTGGGGCCAACGTCCTGACTTTC	CASSDFRSGANVLTF
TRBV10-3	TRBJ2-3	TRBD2	TGTGCCATCAGTGAGTCGAAATCGTCGGCTAGCGGGGGCCTTAGCACAGATACGCAGTATTTT	CAISESKSSASGGLSTDTQYF
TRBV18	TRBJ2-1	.	TGTGCCAGCTCACCCCGGTCGGGATCGGGGAATGAGCAGTTCTTC	CASSPRSGSGNEQFF
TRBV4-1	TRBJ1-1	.	TGCGCCAGCAGCTTTGCGGGGGTCATGAACACTGAAGCTTTCTTT	CASSFAGVMNTEAFF
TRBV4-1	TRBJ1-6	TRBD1	TGCGCCAGCAGCCAGCCACTTACAGGGGATAATTCACCCCTCCACTTT	CASSQPLTGDNSPLHF
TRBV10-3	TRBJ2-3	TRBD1	TGTGCCATCAGTGAGACAGGGGGGCGGACAGATACGCAGTATTTT	CAISETGGRTDTQYF